The 18 T cell receptor beta chains below come from one sample, sequenced in a study of OX40 agonist ivuxolimab in advanced cancers. The library was obtained by the immunoSEQ multiplex PCR assay. The table was pulled from immuneACCESS by TCRdb, which kept in-frame rearrangements only. Such tables lose some clones; where checked, under half of the loss comes from unresolved V genes, and the rest has no known cause. The sample contains tens of thousands of clones, approximately 81% of them found a single time. The ten biggest clones cover more than 1.5% of the sample. Material: CD4+ or CD8+ T cells sorted from blood, obtained in a trial of the OX40 agonist ivuxolimab. The source of these receptors is an adult with an advanced solid tumor such as melanoma, head and neck, liver or kidney cancer.

The V and J genes are TRBV13 and TRBJ2-6; unclear D gene. Trimming took off 3 bases at V and 0 bases at J, with 3 bases between the two ends. In germline, CDR1 is PRHDT, CDR2 FYEKMQ (reference sequence). The CDR3 length is 14 residues. Here the CDR3 DNA reads TGTGCCAGCAGCTTTACCTCTGGGGCCAACGTCCTGACTTTC. Translation gives CASSFTSGANVLTF.

The rearrangement links TRBV11-1 to TRBJ2-7; D may correspond to TRBD1 or TRBD2 (5 bases each). The CDR3 is 15 amino acids. The V and J ends lost 5 bases and 2 bases respectively, with 16 bases between them. Germline values: CDR1 SGHAT, CDR2 FQDESV (reference sequence). As DNA, the CDR3 is TGTGCCAGCAGCCATTCCCGAGGGGACGCCTACGAGCAGTACGTC. Amino acids: CASSHSRGDAYEQYV.

This clone appeared a few times. The chain combines TRBV18 with TRBJ1-3, with D unclear. The germline gives CDR1 KGHSH, CDR2 LQKENI. The CDR3 spans 17 residues. Trimming stripped 2 bases from V and 0 bases from J, with 14 bases between. This chain's CDR3 is CASSPRLTKNSGNTIYF. The DNA of the CDR3 is TGTGCCAGCTCACCAAGGCTGACAAAGAACTCTGGAAACACCATATATTTT. The entire variable domain, with the rest obtained from reference TRBV18 and TRBJ1-3, is as follows: NAGVMQNPRHLVRRRGQEARLRCSPMKGHSHVYWYRQLPEEGLKFMVYLQKENIIDESGMPKERFSAEFPKEGPSILRIQQVVRGDSAAYFCASSPRLTKNSGNTIYFGEGSWLTVV.

This clone was seen once. For the CDR3, the DNA is TGCGCCAGCAGCTTGGAAGTCAGGAATGAGCAGTTCTTC. This gives the protein CASSLEVRNEQFF. V and J are TRBV5-1 and TRBJ2-1; no clear D. V lost 0 bases, J lost 7 bases, and 8 bases lay in between. The germline CDR1 and CDR2 sequences are SGHRS and YFSETQ. This CDR3 is built from 13 residues.

The chain combines TRBV14 with TRBJ2-1; 9 positions agree with TRBD2. Germline V gives CDR1 SGHDN, CDR2 FVKESK. This CDR3 is 16 amino acids long. With 2 bases clipped from V and 2 bases from J, the junction kept 4 bases outside the gene matches. The CDR3 DNA follows: TGTGCCAGCAGCCAATTAGCGGGAGCGACCTACAATGAGCAGTTCTTC. Translation gives CASSQLAGATYNEQFF.

V and J are TRBV18 and TRBJ1-6, with D possibly matching TRBD1 (6 bases). The germline V gene has CDR1 KGHSH and CDR2 LQKENI. The CDR3 runs 16 residues. Between the trimmed V and J ends, which lost 3 bases and 5 bases, there was a span of 14 bases. DNA of the CDR3: TGTGCCAGCTCACCTGGCATAGGGGGGAATAATTCACCCCTCCACTTT. Translation: CASSPGIGGNNSPLHF.

The chain couples TRBV11-2 to TRBJ2-1; unclear D gene. Trimming took off 0 bases at V and 7 bases at J, with 7 bases between the two ends. The V gene's germline CDR1 is SGHAT and CDR2 FQNNGV. The CDR3 length is 13 residues. CDR3 loop: CASSLDLRNEQFF. CDR3 bases: TGTGCCAGCAGCTTAGATCTTAGAAATGAGCAGTTCTTC.

The chain combines TRBV30 with TRBJ2-3, with D tentatively TRBD2 (5 bases). The germline V gene has CDR1 GTSNPN and CDR2 SVGIG (reference sequence). V gave up 0 bases and J gave up 3 bases, with 13 bases separating them. CDR3 length equals 15 residues. The CDR3 DNA reads as TGTGCCTGGAGTGTTGCTCTAGCAGATACAGATACGCAGTATTTT. This gives the protein CAWSVALADTDTQYF.

The rearrangement joins TRBV5-1 to TRBJ2-5; TRBD2 agrees at 9 bases. CDR1 and CDR2 from the germline V gene are SGHRS and YFSETQ. V lost 1 base, J lost 5 bases, and 3 bases stayed unmatched. The CDR3 runs to 14 residues. The CDR3 loop is CASSLNSGSETQYF. Written as DNA, the CDR3 is TGCGCCAGCAGCTTGAATAGCGGGAGTGAGACCCAGTACTTC. The full variable domain, completed using reference TRBV5-1 and TRBJ2-5, is KAGVTQTPRYLIKTRGQQVTLSCSPISGHRSVSWYQQTPGQGLQFLFEYFSETQRNKGNFPGRFSGRQFSNSRSEMNVSTLELGDSALYLCASSLNSGSETQYFGPGTRLLVL.

The V and J genes are TRBV28 and TRBJ1-3; 10 bases fit TRBD1. The V and J ends lost 2 bases and 2 bases, in that order; junction bases with no gene match: 12. The CDR3 totals 19 residues. Germline V gene data show CDR1 as MDHEN and CDR2 as SYDVKM. CDR3 protein: CASSLDMTGGWKTGNTIYF. CDR3 DNA: TGTGCCAGCAGTTTAGACATGACAGGGGGCTGGAAAACTGGAAACACCATATATTTT.

This chain links TRBV14 with TRBJ2-5; no firm D call. Germline V gives CDR1 SGHDN, CDR2 FVKESK. Trimming cost V 4 bases and J 5 bases, with 17 bases left between them. The CDR3 covers 15 residues. The CDR3, as DNA: TGTGCCAGCAGCCGGAACCGACGGGTCCGGGAGACCCAGTACTTC. Translation gives CASSRNRRVRETQYF.

The chain employs TRBV5-1 and TRBJ2-6, with unresolved D. With 5 bases removed from V and 4 bases from J, the gap between germline ends came to 10 bases. Germline CDR1 and CDR2: SGHRS and YFSETQ. The CDR3 totals 14 residues. CDR3 DNA sequence: TGCGCCAGCAGACCCCCAGAAGGGGCCAACGTCCTGACTTTC. It is translated as CASRPPEGANVLTF. Together with reference TRBV5-1 and TRBJ2-6, the CDR3 gives the full variable domain: KAGVTQTPRYLIKTRGQQVTLSCSPISGHRSVSWYQQTPGQGLQFLFEYFSETQRNKGNFPGRFSGRQFSNSRSEMNVSTLELGDSALYLCASRPPEGANVLTFGAGSRLTVL.

Comment on this clone: As the CDR3 is not closed by the conserved phenylalanine or tryptophan, this likely results from a read error. It is unclear where the CDR3 begins or ends on the DNA, so no DNA is shown, and the CDR3 is as TCRdb lists it. This rearrangement joins TRBV20-1 to TRBJ1-2; the D call TRBD1 from the table was never checked on the DNA. The germline CDR1 and CDR2 sequences are DFQATT and SNEGSKA (reference sequence). The CDR3 adds up to 11 amino acids, both ends counted. The CDR3 region is CSARPQQGPVV.

This clone occurred a few times. J is TRBJ2-6 and V is TRBV4-3; the match to TRBD1 covers 8 bases. The CDR3 is made up of 20 amino acids. Germline values: CDR1 LGHNA, CDR2 YSLEER. V was pared by 0 bases and J by 6 bases, with 16 bases of the junction left unmatched. The CDR3: CASSQEGWTGRNSLANVLTF. The DNA for the CDR3 is TGCGCCAGCAGCCAAGAGGGGTGGACAGGGAGGAACTCTCTGGCCAACGTCCTGACTTTC.

V gene TRBV5-5 combines with J gene TRBJ1-5, with D possibly TRBD1 on 5 matching bases. The length of the CDR3 is 16 residues. Germline V gives CDR1 SGHKS, CDR2 YYEKEE (reference sequence). V dropped 0 bases and J dropped 6 bases, with 16 bases sitting between them. In DNA, the CDR3 is TGTGCCAGCAGCTTGGCCGCGACAGCAATAGGTCAGCCCCAGCATTTT. Its protein is CASSLAATAIGQPQHF.

The V call is TRBV7-9, the J call TRBJ1-1, with 8 positions matching TRBD1. V lost 5 bases to trimming and J lost 4 bases; unmatched junction nucleotides: 12. CDR3 length equals 16 residues. Germline V gene sequence: CDR1 SEHNR, CDR2 FQNEAQ (reference sequence). CDR3 amino acids: CASSPIMTGALTEAFF. For the CDR3, the DNA is TGTGCCAGCAGCCCAATAATGACAGGGGCCCTCACTGAAGCTTTCTTT.

This clone was counted only a few times. The V call is TRBV15, the J call TRBJ2-5, with 9 bases matching TRBD1. V gave up 5 bases and J gave up 2 bases; unmatched junction bases: 3. Germline CDR1 is LNHNV and CDR2 is YYDKDF (reference sequence). This CDR3 is built from 14 residues. For the CDR3, the DNA is TGTGCCACCAGCCTTGGGACAGGGCAAGAGACCCAGTACTTC. Its protein is CATSLGTGQETQYF. The full variable domain, with the rest looked up from reference TRBV15 and TRBJ2-5, is DAMVIQNPRYQVTQFGKPVTLSCSQTLNHNVMYWYQQKSSQAPKLLFHYYDKDFNNEADTPDNFQSRRPNTSFCFLDIRSPGLGDTAMYLCATSLGTGQETQYFGPGTRLLVL.

CDR3 residues: CATSPDSRGQANEKLFF. The CDR3 bases are TGTGCCACCAGCCCTGATAGCCGGGGGCAAGCCAATGAAAAACTGTTTTTT. The chain recombines TRBV15 with TRBJ1-4; possible D gene TRBD1, 6 bases. The CDR3 consists of 17 residues. Trimming took 5 bases from V and 5 from J, leaving 21 bases between them. The germline gives CDR1 LNHNV, CDR2 YYDKDF (reference sequence).